These 6 T cell receptor beta chains came from one sample sequenced in a study of control samples from healthy donors and cancer patients. Clones were read by immunoSEQ multiplex PCR, and TCRdb kept only the in-frame ones, dropping some. The table shows 50,000 to 70,000 clones, with roughly 95% occurring only once. The specimen was blood. The receptors here all came from a woman between 18 and 30 years old in good health.

CDR3 in amino acids: CASSPRRGGPYGYTF. The DNA for the CDR3 is TGTGCCAGCAGCCCCCGGCGGGGGGGACCATATGGCTACACCTTC. This chain links TRBV5-4 with TRBJ1-2; maybe TRBD1 (5 bases). Germline V gene sequence: CDR1 SGHNT, CDR2 YYREEE (reference sequence). The V end lost 4 bases, the J end lost 5 bases, and 18 bases lay between the germline ends. CDR3 length: 15 amino acids.

The V call is TRBV15, the J call TRBJ1-1; no firm D call. The CDR3 covers 13 residues. Deletions cut 0 bases from V and 6 bases from J, with 8 bases between. Germline-derived CDR1 and CDR2 are LNHNV and YYDKDF (reference sequence). CDR3 bases: TGTGCCACCAGCAGAGAGCGGAGGTCTGAAGCTTTCTTT. Translated, it gives CATSRERRSEAFF.

This chain links TRBV5-4 with TRBJ2-5, with D perhaps matching TRBD1 (6 bases). Trimming stripped 0 bases from V and 3 bases from J, with 6 bases between. Per the germline V gene, CDR1 is SGHNT and CDR2 is YYREEE (reference sequence). The length of the CDR3 is 13 residues. The CDR3 protein is CASSLEGEETQYF. CDR3 nucleotide sequence: TGTGCCAGCAGCTTGGAGGGGGAAGAGACCCAGTACTTC.

This clone was counted a single time. The chain couples TRBV5-1 to TRBJ1-2; TRBD1 is a possible D gene (6 bases). The CDR3 is 13 residues long. V lost 3 bases to trimming and J lost 4 bases, with 10 bases between them. The germline V gene encodes CDR1 SGHRS and CDR2 YFSETQ. In DNA form, the CDR3 reads TGCGCCAGCAGCTCAGGGGTCGCCTATGGCTACACCTTC. This sequence encodes CASSSGVAYGYTF.

CDR3 nucleotides: TGTGCCAGCAGCGTCATTCCTTACAATGAGCAGTTCTTC. Amino acids: CASSVIPYNEQFF. This sequence joins TRBV9 and TRBJ2-1; D is unclear. The CDR3 is 13 residues long. Trimming took 2 bases from V and 4 from J, leaving 7 bases between them. Germline V CDR1 and CDR2: SGDLS, YYNGEE.

The J gene is TRBJ2-7, the V gene TRBV19, with D possibly matching TRBD2 (5 bases). The ends were cut back, 7 bases at V and 5 bases at J, with 9 bases in the middle. The CDR3 sequence is 11 residues long. Germline V gene lookup returns CDR1 LNHDA and CDR2 SQIVND (reference sequence). DNA of the CDR3: TGTGCCAGTATTGGAGGCCACGAGCAGTACTTC. It codes for CASIGGHEQYF.